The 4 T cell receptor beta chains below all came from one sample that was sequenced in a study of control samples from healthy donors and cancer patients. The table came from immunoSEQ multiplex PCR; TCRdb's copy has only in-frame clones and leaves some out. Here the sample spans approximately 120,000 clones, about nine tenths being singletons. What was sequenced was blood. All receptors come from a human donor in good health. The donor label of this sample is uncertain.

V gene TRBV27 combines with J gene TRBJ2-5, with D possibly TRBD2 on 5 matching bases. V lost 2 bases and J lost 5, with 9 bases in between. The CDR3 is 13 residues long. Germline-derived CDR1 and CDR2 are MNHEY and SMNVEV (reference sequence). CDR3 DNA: TGTGCCAGCAGTTTACGAGGGTTTGAGACCCAGTACTTC. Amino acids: CASSLRGFETQYF.

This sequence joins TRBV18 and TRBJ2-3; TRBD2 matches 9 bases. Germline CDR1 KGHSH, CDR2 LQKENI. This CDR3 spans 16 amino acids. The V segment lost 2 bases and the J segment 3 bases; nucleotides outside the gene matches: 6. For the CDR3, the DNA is TGTGCCAGCTCACCAAAGCTAGCGGGGAGGACAGATACGCAGTATTTT. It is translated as CASSPKLAGRTDTQYF.

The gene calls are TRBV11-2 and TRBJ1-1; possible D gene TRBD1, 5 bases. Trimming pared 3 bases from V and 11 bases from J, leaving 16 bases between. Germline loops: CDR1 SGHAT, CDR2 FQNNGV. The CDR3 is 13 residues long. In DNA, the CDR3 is TGTGCCAGCAGCTTCGAAAGGGACCAAAGGGCTTTCTTT. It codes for CASSFERDQRAFF.

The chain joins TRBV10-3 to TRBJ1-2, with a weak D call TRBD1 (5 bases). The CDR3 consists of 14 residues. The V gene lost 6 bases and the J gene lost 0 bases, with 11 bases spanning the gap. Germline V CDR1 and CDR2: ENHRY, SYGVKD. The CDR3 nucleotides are TGTGCCATCAGGCAGGGTTTAGCTAACTATGGCTACACCTTC. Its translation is CAIRQGLANYGYTF.